The present T cell receptor (beta chain) was sequenced within a study of blood T cell repertoires in COVID-19. Turning to the study itself: In each case, the material was cDNA or gDNA derived from T cells, B-cell-depleted T cells, or PBMCs.

The repertoire was sequenced with immunoSEQ multiplex PCR; TCRdb's copy has only in-frame clones and lacks some. Of about 480,000 clones listed, 88% are singletons. The germline V and J ends were trimmed by 4 bases and 9 bases, with 15 bases remaining between them. This CDR3 has 13 amino acids. The germline V gene has CDR1 MNHEY and CDR2 SMNVEV (reference sequence). The receptor's source is a woman between 40 and 55 years old who had recovered from COVID-19. Sequenced: PBMCs or T cells enriched from blood (not recorded which). The chain has TRBV27 and TRBJ1-2; a weak D match, TRBD1 (6 bases). Here the CDR3 DNA reads TGTGCCAGCAGTTGGGGGCCGGGGCAGAGCTACACCTTC. This gives the protein CASSWGPGQSYTF.